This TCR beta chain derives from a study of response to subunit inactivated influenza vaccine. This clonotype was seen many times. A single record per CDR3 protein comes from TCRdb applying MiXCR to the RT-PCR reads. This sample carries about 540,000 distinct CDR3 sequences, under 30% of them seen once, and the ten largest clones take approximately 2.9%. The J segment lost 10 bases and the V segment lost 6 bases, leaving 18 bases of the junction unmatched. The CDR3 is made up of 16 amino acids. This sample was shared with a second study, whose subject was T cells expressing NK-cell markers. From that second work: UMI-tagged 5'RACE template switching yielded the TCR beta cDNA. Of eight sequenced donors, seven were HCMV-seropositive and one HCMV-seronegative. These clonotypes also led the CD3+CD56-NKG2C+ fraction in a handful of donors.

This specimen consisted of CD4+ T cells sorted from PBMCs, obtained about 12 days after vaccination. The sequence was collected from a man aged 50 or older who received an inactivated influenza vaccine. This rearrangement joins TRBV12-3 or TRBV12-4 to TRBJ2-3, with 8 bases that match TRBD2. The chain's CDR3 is CASSRGGGLEQQPQYF. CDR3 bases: TGTGCCAGCAGCAGAGGAGGGGGACTAGAACAGCAGCCGCAGTATTTT.